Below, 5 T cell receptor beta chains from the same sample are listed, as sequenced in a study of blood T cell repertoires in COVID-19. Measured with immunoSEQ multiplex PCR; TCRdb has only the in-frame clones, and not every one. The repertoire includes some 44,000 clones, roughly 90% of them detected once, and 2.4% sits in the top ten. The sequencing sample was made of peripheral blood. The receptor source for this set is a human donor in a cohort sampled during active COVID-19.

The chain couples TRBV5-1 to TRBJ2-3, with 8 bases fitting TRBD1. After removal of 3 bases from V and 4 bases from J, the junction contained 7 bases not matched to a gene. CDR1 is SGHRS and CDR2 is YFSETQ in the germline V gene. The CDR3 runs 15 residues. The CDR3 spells CASSWAGGRADTQYF. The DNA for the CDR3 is TGCGCCAGCAGCTGGGCAGGGGGCAGGGCAGATACGCAGTATTTT. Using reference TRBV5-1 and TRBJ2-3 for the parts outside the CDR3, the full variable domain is KAGVTQTPRYLIKTRGQQVTLSCSPISGHRSVSWYQQTPGQGLQFLFEYFSETQRNKGNFPGRFSGRQFSNSRSEMNVSTLELGDSALYLCASSWAGGRADTQYFGPGTRLTVL.

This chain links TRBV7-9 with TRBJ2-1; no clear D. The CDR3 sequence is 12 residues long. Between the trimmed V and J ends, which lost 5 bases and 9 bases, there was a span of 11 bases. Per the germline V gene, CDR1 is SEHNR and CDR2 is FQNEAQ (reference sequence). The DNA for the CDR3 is TGTGCCAGCAGCCCGGTCCCTGCTGAGCAGTTCTTC. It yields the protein CASSPVPAEQFF.

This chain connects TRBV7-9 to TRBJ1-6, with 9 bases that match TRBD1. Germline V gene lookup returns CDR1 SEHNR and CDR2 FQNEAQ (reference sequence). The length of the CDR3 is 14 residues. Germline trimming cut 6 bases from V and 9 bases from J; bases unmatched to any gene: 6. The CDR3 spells CASRSTGGASPLHF. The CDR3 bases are TGTGCCAGCAGAAGCACAGGGGGCGCTTCACCCCTCCACTTT.

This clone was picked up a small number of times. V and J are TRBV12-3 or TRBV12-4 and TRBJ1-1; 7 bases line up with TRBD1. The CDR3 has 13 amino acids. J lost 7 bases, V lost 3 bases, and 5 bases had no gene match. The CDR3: CASSLRGPIEAFF. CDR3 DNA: TGTGCCAGCAGTTTGAGGGGGCCGATTGAAGCTTTCTTT.

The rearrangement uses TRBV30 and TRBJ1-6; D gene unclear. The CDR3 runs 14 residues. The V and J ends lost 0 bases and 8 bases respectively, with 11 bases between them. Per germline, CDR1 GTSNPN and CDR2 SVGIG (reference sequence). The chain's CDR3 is CAWSVSHGDSPLHF. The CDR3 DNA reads TGTGCCTGGAGTGTCTCCCATGGAGATTCACCCCTCCACTTT.